This entry describes one T cell receptor (beta chain). It has no known antigen specificity. The record has no base qualities; no much larger clone is one base away. This entry comes from a study of identifying expanded T cells in peripheral blood (dated by TCRdb to the late 2010s). About the full investigation: Technical replicates were generated by sequencing separate aliquots of the same genomic DNA pool, with four replicates compared pairwise. Overall results and qualifications from the work: The beta-binomial model significantly reduced the number of clones called differentially abundant and the false-positive rate across all healthy-donor time intervals. The authors expected biological variance in healthy repertoires might increase further over much longer intervals such as months to years. The binomial model flagged about 1.1 differentially abundant clones between technical replicates but approximately 15 over around two weeks and about 19 over about four weeks. In all healthy donors, the variance in clone template counts between samples taken around 2 weeks apart rose significantly as total template count increased.

The immunoSEQ Assay, which uses bias-controlled multiplex PCR amplification of genomic DNA, was used to profile TCRbeta CDR3 regions. Concerning the study's data processing: The absolute abundance of each unique TCRbeta CDR3 region was quantified after sequences were collapsed and filtered. Two models were used to test differential abundance: a binomial model (Fisher-equivalent) and a beta-binomial model that adds time-dependent variance fitted from healthy donors. Any clone with fewer than 5 combined templates was excluded, and a clone was called differentially abundant if its Benjamini-Hochberg FDR was below 0.01. The form v = (b*log(k)+a)^2 was used to model beta-binomial variance as a function of total template count across the two samples. TCRdb provides this immuneACCESS table in a form limited to in-frame rearrangements. Some clones are lacking; in checked studies, under half of them reflect an unresolved V gene, and why the rest are absent is not known. That table furnishes V, J and clone size, whereas the DNA furnished D and trimming. This sample gives about 91,000 clones in total; 85% to 90% of them show up just once. The ten biggest clones cover approximately 3.9% of the sample.

The germline V gene supplies CDR1 SGHRS and CDR2 YFSETQ. Ends trimmed: V by 3 bases, J by 2 bases; bases unmatched to a gene: 11. Measured from the cysteine to the phenylalanine, the CDR3 is 16 residues long. Just CDR3 DNA is preserved here, 48 bases in frame from base 1. During the collection period, no immune events, such as infections, were documented for the healthy donors. Time-dependent variance in a beta-binomial model of T-cell clone differential abundance was calibrated using healthy-donor blood repertoires as a training cohort. The training cohort included about ten healthy donors, of whom 3 were female and 7 were male. The donors were between roughly 29 and 70 years old, with an average age of about 45 years. Whole blood, obtained from a commercial supplier, was collected from each healthy donor at three time points spaced around 13 days apart. For immunosequencing, genomic DNA was extracted from whole blood that had not been sorted.

This clonotype was obtained from a person between 18 and 70 years old in good health. Sequencing was carried out using blood. Recombination joined TRBV5-1 with TRBJ2-7, with 7 central nucleotides matching TRBD1. The CDR3 protein sequence reads: CASSWTSGQSAYEQYF. The DNA sequence is as follows: TGCGCCAGCAGCTGGACATCGGGACAGTCAGCCTACGAGCAGTACTTC.